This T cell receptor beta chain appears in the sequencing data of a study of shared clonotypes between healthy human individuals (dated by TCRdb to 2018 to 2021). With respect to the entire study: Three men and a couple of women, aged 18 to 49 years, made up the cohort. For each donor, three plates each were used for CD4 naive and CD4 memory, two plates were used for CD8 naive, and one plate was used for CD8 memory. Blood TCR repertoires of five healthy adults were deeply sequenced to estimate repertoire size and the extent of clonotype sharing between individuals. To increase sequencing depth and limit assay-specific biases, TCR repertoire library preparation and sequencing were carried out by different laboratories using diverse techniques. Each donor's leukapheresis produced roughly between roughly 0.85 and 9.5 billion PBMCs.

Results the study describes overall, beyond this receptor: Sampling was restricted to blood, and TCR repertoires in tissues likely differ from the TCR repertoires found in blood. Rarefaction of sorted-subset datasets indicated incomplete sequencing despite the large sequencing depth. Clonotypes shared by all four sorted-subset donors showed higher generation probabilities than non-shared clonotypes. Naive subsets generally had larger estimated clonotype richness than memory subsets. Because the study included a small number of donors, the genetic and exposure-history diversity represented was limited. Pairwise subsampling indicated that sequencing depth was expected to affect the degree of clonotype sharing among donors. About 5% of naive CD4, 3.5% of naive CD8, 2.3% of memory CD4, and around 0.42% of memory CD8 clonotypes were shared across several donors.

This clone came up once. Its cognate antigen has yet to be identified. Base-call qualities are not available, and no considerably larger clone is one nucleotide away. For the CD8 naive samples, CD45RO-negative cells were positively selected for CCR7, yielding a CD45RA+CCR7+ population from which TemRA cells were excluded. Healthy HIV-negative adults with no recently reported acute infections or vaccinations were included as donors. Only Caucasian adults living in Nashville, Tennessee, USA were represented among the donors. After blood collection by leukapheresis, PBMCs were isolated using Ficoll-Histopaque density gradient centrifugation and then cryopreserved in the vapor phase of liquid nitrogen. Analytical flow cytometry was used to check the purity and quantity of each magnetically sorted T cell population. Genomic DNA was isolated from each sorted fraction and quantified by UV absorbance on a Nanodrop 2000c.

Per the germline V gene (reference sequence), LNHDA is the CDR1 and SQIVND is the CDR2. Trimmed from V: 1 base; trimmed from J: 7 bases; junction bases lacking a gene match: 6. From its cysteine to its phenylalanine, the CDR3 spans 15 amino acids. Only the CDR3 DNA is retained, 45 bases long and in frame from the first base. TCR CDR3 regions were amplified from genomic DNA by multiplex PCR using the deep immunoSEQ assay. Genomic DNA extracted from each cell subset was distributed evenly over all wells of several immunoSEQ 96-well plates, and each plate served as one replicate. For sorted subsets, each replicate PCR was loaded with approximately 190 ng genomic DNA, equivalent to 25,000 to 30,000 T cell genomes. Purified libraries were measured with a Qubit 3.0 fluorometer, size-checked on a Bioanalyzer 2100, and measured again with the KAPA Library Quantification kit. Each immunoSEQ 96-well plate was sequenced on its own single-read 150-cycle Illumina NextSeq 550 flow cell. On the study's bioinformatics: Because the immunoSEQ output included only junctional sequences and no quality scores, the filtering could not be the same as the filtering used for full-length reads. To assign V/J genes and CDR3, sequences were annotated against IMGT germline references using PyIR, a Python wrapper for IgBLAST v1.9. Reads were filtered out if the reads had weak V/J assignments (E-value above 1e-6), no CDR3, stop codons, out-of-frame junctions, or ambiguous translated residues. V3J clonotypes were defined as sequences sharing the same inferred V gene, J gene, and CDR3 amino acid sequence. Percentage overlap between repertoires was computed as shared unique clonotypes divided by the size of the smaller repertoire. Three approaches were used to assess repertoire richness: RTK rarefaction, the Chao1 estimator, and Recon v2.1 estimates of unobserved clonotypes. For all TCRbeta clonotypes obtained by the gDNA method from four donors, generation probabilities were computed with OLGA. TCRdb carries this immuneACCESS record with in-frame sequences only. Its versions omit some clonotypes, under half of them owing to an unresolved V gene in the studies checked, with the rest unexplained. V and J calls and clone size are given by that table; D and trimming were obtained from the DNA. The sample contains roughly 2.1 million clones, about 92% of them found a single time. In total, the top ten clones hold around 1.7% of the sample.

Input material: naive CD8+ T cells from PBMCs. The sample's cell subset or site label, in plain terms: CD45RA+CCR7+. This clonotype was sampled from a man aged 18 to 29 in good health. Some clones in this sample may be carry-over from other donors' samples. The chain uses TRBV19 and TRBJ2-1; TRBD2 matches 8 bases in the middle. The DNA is TGTGCCAGTAGTATAGGCAGCGGGAGTGCAAATGAGCAGTTCTTC. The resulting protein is CASSIGSGSANEQFF.